This T cell receptor beta chain appears in the sequencing data of a study of spatial heterogeneity in lung cancer. V lost 2 bases to trimming and J lost 5 bases; unmatched junction nucleotides: 12. The CDR3 totals 19 residues. The germline CDR1 and CDR2 sequences are SGHRS and YFSETQ. This clonotype is judged medium-sized. Its target is unknown. General study findings and limits: Tracking of tumor mutation counts was seen in expanded intratumoral alpha and beta TCR counts.

TCRdb reprocessed the 5' RACE reads via MiXCR and lists one record per CDR3 protein. The sample carries around 18,000 distinct CDR3 sequences, around 6.5% recorded once. Sample time point: sample taken at primary tumor resection. The TCR was taken from a female donor with early-stage non-small cell lung cancer. The source material was lung tumor tissue, sampled at surgery. The chain joins TRBV5-1 to TRBJ2-2; 13 bases are a match to TRBD2. CDR3: CASSFSTSGGSWLTGELFF. CDR3 nucleotides: TGCGCCAGCAGCTTCTCGACTAGCGGGGGGTCCTGGTTGACCGGGGAGCTGTTTTTT.